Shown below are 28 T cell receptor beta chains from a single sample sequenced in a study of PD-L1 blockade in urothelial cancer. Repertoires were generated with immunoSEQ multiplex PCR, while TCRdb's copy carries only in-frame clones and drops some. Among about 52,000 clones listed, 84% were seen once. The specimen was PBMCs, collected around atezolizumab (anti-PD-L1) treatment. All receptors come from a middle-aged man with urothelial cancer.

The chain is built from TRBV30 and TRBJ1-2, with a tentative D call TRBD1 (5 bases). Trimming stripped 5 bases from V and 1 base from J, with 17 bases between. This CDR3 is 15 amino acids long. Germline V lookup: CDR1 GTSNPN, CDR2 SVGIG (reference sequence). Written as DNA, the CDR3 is TGTGCCTGGTGGGGGTCGGGACTACTTAACTATGGCTACACCTTC. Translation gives CAWWGSGLLNYGYTF. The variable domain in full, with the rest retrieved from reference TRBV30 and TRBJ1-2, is SQTIHQWPATLVQPVGSPLSLECTVEGTSNPNLYWYRQAAGRGLQLLFYSVGIGQISSEVPQNLSASRPQDRQFILSSKKLLLSDSGFYLCAWWGSGLLNYGYTFGSGTRLTVV.

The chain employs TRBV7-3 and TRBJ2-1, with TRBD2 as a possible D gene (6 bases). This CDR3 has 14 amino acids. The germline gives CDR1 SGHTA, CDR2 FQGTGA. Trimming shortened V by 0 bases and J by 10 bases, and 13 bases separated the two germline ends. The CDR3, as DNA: TGTGCCAGCAGCTTAACGGCGGGCCTAGCGGAGCAGTTCTTC. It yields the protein CASSLTAGLAEQFF.

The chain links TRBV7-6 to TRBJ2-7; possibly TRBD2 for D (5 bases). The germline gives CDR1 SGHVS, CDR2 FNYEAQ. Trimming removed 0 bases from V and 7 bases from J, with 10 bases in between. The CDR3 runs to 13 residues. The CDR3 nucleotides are TGTGCCAGCAGCTTAGCTCTGCGAGGGGAGCAGTACTTC. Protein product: CASSLALRGEQYF.

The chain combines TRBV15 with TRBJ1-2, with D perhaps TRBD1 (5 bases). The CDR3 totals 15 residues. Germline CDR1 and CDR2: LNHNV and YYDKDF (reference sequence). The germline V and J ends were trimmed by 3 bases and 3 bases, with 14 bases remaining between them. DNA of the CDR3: TGTGCCACCAGCAGGAGTCGGGGGGAGGACTATGGCTACACCTTC. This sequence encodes CATSRSRGEDYGYTF.

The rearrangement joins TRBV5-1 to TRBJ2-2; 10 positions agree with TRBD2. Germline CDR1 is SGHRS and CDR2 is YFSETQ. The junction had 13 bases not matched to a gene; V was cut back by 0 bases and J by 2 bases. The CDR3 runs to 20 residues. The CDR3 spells CASSLVPLSAGGPNTGELFF. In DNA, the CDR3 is TGCGCCAGCAGCTTGGTGCCTCTTTCAGCGGGAGGGCCTAACACCGGGGAGCTGTTTTTT.

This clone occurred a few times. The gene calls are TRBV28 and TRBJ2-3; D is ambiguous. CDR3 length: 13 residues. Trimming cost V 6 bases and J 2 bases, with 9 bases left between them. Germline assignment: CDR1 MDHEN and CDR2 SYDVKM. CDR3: CASRPYNTDTQYF. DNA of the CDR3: TGTGCCAGCAGACCCTATAACACAGATACGCAGTATTTT.

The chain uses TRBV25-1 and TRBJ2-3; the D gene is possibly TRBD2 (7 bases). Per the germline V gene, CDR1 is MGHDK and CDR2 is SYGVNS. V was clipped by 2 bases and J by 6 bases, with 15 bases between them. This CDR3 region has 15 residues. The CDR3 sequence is CASSERRGGKDTQYF. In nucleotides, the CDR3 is TGTGCCAGCAGTGAAAGGAGGGGGGGCAAGGATACGCAGTATTTT.

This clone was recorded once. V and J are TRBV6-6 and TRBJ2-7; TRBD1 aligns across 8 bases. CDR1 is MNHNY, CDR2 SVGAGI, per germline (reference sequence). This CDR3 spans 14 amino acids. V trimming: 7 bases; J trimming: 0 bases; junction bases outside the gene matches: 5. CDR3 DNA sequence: TGTGCCAGCATTTGGGGACAGGCCTCCTACGAGCAGTACTTC. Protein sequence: CASIWGQASYEQYF.

The CDR3 sequence is CASSRVPGHVLYEQYF. CDR3 in DNA: TGTGCCAGCTCGCGAGTCCCGGGACACGTACTTTACGAGCAGTACTTC. The V call is TRBV18, the J call TRBJ2-7; TRBD1 might be the D (6 bases). The CDR3 is 16 amino acids. From germline, CDR1 is KGHSH and CDR2 LQKENI. Trimming took 6 bases from V and 4 from J, leaving 22 bases between them.

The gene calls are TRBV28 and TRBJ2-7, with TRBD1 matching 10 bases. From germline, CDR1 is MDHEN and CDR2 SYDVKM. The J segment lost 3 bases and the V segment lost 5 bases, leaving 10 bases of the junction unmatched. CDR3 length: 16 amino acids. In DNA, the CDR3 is TGTGCCAGCAGTGGATTTACGGGACAGGGGTACTACGAGCAGTACTTC. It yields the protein CASSGFTGQGYYEQYF. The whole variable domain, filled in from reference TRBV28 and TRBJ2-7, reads DVKVTQSSRYLVKRTGEKVFLECVQDMDHENMFWYRQDPGLGLRLIYFSYDVKMKEKGDIPEGYSVSREKKERFSLILESASTNQTSMYLCASSGFTGQGYYEQYFGPGTRLTVT.

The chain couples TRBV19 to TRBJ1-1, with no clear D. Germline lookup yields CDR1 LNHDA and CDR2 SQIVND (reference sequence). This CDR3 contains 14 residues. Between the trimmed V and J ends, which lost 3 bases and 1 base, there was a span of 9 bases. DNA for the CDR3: TGTGCCAGTAGTATGGGCAGGTCGAACACTGAAGCTTTCTTT. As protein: CASSMGRSNTEAFF.

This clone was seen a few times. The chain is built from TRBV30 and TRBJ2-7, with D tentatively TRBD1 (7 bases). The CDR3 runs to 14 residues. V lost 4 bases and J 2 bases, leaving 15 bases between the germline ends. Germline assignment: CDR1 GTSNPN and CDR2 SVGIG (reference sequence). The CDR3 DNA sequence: TGTGCCTGGATGTGGGGGGACAGAACCTACGAGCAGTACTTC. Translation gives CAWMWGDRTYEQYF.

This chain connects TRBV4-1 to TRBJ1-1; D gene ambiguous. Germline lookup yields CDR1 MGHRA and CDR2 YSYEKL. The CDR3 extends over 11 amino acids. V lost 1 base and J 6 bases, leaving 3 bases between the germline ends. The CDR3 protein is CASSQGPEAFF. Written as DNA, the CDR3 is TGCGCCAGCAGCCAAGGGCCTGAAGCTTTCTTT.

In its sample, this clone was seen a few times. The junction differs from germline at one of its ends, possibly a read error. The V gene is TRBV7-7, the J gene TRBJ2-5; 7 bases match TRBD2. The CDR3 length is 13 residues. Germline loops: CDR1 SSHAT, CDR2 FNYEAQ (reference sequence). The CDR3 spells CASSPGGRETQYF. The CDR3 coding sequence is TGTGCTAGCAGCCCCGGGGGGAGGGAGACCCAGTACTTC.

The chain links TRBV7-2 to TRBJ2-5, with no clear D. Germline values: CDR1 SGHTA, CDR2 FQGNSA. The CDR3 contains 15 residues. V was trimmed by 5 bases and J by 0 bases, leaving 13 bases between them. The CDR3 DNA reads TGTGCCAGCAGCCCAAGTTGGAGACACCAAGAGACCCAGTACTTC. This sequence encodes CASSPSWRHQETQYF.

For the CDR3, the DNA is TGTGCCAGCAGCCCTGGGGGGGGACAGGCCCGCGGGCAGCCCCAGCATTTT. The encoded protein is CASSPGGGQARGQPQHF. The genes are TRBV5-5 and TRBJ1-5; 8 nucleotides align to TRBD1. The CDR3 is 17 amino acids. V shed 4 bases, J shed 7 bases, and the junction held 16 bases outside the gene matches. Germline loops: CDR1 SGHKS, CDR2 YYEKEE (reference sequence).

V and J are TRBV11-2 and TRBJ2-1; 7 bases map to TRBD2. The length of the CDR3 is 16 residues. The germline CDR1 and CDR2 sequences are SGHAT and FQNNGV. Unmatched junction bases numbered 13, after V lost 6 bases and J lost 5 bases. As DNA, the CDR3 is TGTGCCAGCAGAGCTTTATCCGGGAGGAGGCACAATGAGCAGTTCTTC. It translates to CASRALSGRRHNEQFF.

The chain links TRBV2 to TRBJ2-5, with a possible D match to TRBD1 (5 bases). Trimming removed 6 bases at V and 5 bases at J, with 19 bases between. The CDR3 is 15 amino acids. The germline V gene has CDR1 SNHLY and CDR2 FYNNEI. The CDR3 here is CASRKLAGFGETQYF. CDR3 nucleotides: TGTGCCAGCAGAAAACTTGCAGGGTTTGGGGAGACCCAGTACTTC. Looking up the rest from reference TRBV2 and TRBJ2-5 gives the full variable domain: EPEVTQTPSHQVTQMGQEVILRCVPISNHLYFYWYRQILGQKVEFLVSFYNNEISEKSEIFDDQFSVERPDGSNFTLKIRSTKLEDSAMYFCASRKLAGFGETQYFGPGTRLLVL.

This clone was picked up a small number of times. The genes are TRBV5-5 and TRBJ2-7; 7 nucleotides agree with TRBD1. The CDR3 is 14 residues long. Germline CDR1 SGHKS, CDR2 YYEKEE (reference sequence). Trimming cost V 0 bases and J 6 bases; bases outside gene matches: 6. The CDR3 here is CASSLEGDSREQYF. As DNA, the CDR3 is TGTGCCAGCAGCTTGGAGGGGGACAGTCGCGAGCAGTACTTC.

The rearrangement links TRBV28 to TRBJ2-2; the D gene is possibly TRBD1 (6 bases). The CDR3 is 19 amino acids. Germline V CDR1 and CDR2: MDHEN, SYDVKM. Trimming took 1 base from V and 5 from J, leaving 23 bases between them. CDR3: CASSLYLVKQGRGTGELFF. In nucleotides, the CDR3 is TGTGCCAGCAGTTTATACCTCGTGAAACAGGGTAGGGGTACCGGGGAGCTGTTTTTT.

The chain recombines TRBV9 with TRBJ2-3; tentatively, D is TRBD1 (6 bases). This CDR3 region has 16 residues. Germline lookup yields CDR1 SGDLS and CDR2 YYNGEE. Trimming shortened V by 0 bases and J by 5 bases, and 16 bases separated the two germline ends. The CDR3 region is CASSVEGTHAQDTQYF. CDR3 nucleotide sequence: TGTGCCAGCAGCGTAGAAGGGACACATGCACAAGATACGCAGTATTTT.

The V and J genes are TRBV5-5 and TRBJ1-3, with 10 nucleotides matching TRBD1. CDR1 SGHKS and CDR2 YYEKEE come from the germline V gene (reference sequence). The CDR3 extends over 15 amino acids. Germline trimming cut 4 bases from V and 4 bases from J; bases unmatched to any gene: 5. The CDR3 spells CASSRGQGNGNTIYF. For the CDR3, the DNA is TGTGCCAGCAGCCGGGGACAGGGGAACGGAAACACCATATATTTT.

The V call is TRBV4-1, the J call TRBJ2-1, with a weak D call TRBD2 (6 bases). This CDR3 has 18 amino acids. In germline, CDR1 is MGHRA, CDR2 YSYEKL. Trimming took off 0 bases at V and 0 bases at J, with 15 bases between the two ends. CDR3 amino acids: CASSQEVGGPSSYNEQFF. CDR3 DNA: TGCGCCAGCAGCCAAGAAGTTGGAGGGCCAAGCTCCTACAATGAGCAGTTCTTC.

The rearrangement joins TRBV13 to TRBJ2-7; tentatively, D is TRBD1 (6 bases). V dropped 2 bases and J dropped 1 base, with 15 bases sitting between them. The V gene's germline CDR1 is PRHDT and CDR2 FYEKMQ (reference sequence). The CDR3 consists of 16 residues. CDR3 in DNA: TGTGCCAGCAGCTTAAACCAGGGACATCGATCCTACGAGCAGTACTTC. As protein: CASSLNQGHRSYEQYF.

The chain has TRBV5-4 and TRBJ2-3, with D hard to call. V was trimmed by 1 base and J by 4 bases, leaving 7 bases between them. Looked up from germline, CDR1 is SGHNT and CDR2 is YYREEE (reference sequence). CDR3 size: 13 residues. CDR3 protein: CASSLSVSDTQYF. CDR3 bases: TGTGCCAGCAGCTTGAGCGTGTCAGATACGCAGTATTTT.

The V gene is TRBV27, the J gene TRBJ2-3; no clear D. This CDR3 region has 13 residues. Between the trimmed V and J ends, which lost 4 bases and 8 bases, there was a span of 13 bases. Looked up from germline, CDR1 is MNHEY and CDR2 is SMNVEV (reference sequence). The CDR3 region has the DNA TGTGCCAGCAGTTCCAACTGGGCAGGTACGCAGTATTTT. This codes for CASSSNWAGTQYF.

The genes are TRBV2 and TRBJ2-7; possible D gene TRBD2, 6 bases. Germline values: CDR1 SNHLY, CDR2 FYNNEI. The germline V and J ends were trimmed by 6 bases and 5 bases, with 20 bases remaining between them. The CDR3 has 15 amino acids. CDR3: CASRPGDSPRHEQYF. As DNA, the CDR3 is TGTGCCAGCAGACCCGGGGACTCCCCACGGCACGAGCAGTACTTC.

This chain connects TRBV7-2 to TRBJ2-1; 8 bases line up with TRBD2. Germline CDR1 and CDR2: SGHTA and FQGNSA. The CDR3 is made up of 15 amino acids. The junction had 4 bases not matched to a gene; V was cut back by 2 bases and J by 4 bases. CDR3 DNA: TGTGCCAGCAGCTTACGAACTAGCGGTTACAATGAGCAGTTCTTC. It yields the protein CASSLRTSGYNEQFF.